This entry lists 21 T cell receptor beta chains sequenced from one sample in a study of post-analysis software for immune sequencing data. These receptors are not linked to any known antigen. Researchers reported that TCR beta cDNA libraries carried unique molecular identifiers. A single record per CDR3 protein comes from TCRdb applying MiXCR to the PCR reads. Of 600,000 to 700,000 distinct CDR3 sequences listed, about 60% were seen once; the top ten hold approximately 10%. Study results and limitations: The study found TRBV5-6, TRBV5-1 and TRBV20-1 among a handful of TRBV segments more frequent in patients than controls.

Sample: blood. The origin of the receptors is a girl between 2 and 10 years old with multiple sclerosis.

This chain links TRBV10-3 with TRBJ2-1; TRBD2 agrees at 14 bases. In germline, CDR1 is ENHRY, CDR2 SYGVKD. With 7 bases clipped from V and 1 base from J, the junction kept 9 bases outside the gene matches. The CDR3 has 18 residues. CDR3 sequence reads: CAIIRLAGGPRSYNEQFF. The CDR3 region has the DNA TGTGCCATCATTCGACTAGCGGGAGGGCCAAGGTCCTACAATGAGCAGTTCTTC.

This rearrangement joins TRBV12-3 or TRBV12-4 to TRBJ1-2; TRBD1 might be the D (5 bases). CDR3 length: 15 residues. V was clipped by 8 bases and J by 8 bases, with 24 bases between them. The DNA for the CDR3 is TGTGCCAGCGGCCCGAACGGGCCCGGGACCTTGGGCTACACCTTC. Protein: CASGPNGPGTLGYTF.

The CDR3 DNA sequence: TGTGCCAGCAGCTTAAGGCTAGCGGGGACCGGGGAGCTGTTTTTT. As protein: CASSLRLAGTGELFF. This sequence joins TRBV7-2 and TRBJ2-2, with 9 bases that match TRBD2. J gave up 5 bases and V 2 bases, and 3 bases lay outside the gene matches. There are 15 residues in the CDR3. Germline V gene data show CDR1 as SGHTA and CDR2 as FQGNSA.

This clonotype was picked up a small number of times. Compared with germline, one end of the junction differs, possibly owing to a read error. V and J are TRBV4-3 and TRBJ2-5, with D possibly being TRBD2 (6 bases). The CDR3 extends over 21 amino acids. The germline V gene encodes CDR1 LGHNA and CDR2 YSLEER. The CDR3 nucleotides read TGCGCCAGCAGCCAAGTCCGATGGTTATCATGGGCGGGAATACACCAAGGGACCCAGTACTTC. The encoded protein is CASSQVRWLSWAGIHQGTQYF.

V and J are TRBV9 and TRBJ2-5; 8 nucleotides agree with TRBD2. The CDR3 is 16 residues long. The V gene's germline CDR1 is SGDLS and CDR2 YYNGEE. Unmatched junction bases numbered 5, after V lost 0 bases and J lost 1 base. DNA of the CDR3: TGTGCCAGCAGCGTAGCCCCTAGCGGGCCCCAAGAGACCCAGTACTTC. This translates into CASSVAPSGPQETQYF.

This clonotype was observed a few times. The CDR3 bases are TGTGCCATCAGAGGGGGGGAGCCCCTCTACGAGCAGTACTTC. Translation: CAIRGGEPLYEQYF. The chain combines TRBV10-3 with TRBJ2-7; D is possibly TRBD2 (7 bases). Trimming cost V 6 bases and J 3 bases, with 15 bases left between them. The germline V gene encodes CDR1 ENHRY and CDR2 SYGVKD. The length of the CDR3 is 14 residues.

The chain links TRBV20-1 to TRBJ1-2; 10 nucleotides match TRBD1. V was clipped by 6 bases and J by 4 bases; unmatched bases: 8. Germline CDR1 is DFQATT and CDR2 is SNEGSKA (reference sequence). The CDR3 spans 14 residues. CDR3 loop: CSAPTRQGAYGYTF. The CDR3, as DNA: TGCAGTGCCCCAACCCGACAGGGGGCCTATGGCTACACCTTC.

The chain carries TRBV7-3 and TRBJ2-3; D not resolved. The V gene lost 4 bases and the J gene lost 1 base, with 6 bases spanning the gap. The CDR3 extends over 13 amino acids. Germline assignment: CDR1 SGHTA and CDR2 FQGTGA. The DNA for the CDR3 is TGTGCCAGCAGCTATGACCGCACAGATACGCAGTATTTT. Encoded protein: CASSYDRTDTQYF.

This chain joins TRBV10-3 and TRBJ2-3; D gene unclear. Trimming stripped 6 bases from V and 1 base from J, with 11 bases between. CDR1 is ENHRY and CDR2 is SYGVKD in the germline V gene. This CDR3 is 14 amino acids long. CDR3 nucleotide sequence: TGTGCCATCAGGAGACAATTGGGCACAGATACGCAGTATTTT. Translation: CAIRRQLGTDTQYF.

CDR3 residues: CSASYLYEQYF. In nucleotides, the CDR3 is TGCAGTGCTAGTTACCTGTACGAGCAGTACTTC. The chain recombines TRBV20-1 with TRBJ2-7; D is ambiguous. The V and J ends lost 3 bases and 4 bases respectively, with 7 bases between them. Looked up from germline, CDR1 is DFQATT and CDR2 is SNEGSKA (reference sequence). This CDR3 has 11 residues.

This clonotype has a handful of counts. V gene TRBV12-3 or TRBV12-4 combines with J gene TRBJ2-1; 10 bases align to TRBD2. The CDR3 is made up of 15 amino acids. V shed 5 bases, J shed 6 bases, and the junction held 7 bases outside the gene matches. This CDR3 reads CASSQLAGVLNEQFF. The CDR3 region has the DNA TGTGCCAGCAGTCAGCTAGCGGGAGTTCTCAATGAGCAGTTCTTC.

The rearrangement uses TRBV20-1 and TRBJ2-3; TRBD2 matches 8 bases. The CDR3 runs to 15 residues. The trim removed 6 bases at V and 2 bases at J, leaving 10 bases unmatched. From germline, CDR1 is DFQATT and CDR2 SNEGSKA (reference sequence). CDR3 in DNA: TGCAGTGCCAGCGGGGGCGCCTCCCTCACAGATACGCAGTATTTT. It yields the protein CSASGGASLTDTQYF.

This chain links TRBV7-2 with TRBJ2-1, with a possible D match to TRBD2 (5 bases). The CDR3 consists of 13 residues. V was clipped by 8 bases and J by 4 bases, with 12 bases between them. Germline V lookup: CDR1 SGHTA, CDR2 FQGNSA. Written as DNA, the CDR3 is TGTGCCAGCCGACTGGAGGCTTACAATGAGCAGTTCTTC. Residues: CASRLEAYNEQFF.

This clonotype has more than one count but fewer than ten. This chain links TRBV5-1 with TRBJ2-7; D remains ambiguous. V lost 1 base to trimming and J lost 4 bases, with 21 bases between them. The CDR3 has 17 residues. Germline lookup yields CDR1 SGHRS and CDR2 YFSETQ. The CDR3 sequence: CASSLSHLVRSEYEQYF. CDR3 nucleotides: TGCGCCAGCAGCTTGTCGCACCTCGTGAGGTCCGAATACGAGCAGTACTTC.

The chain uses TRBV7-3 and TRBJ2-3, with a tentative D call TRBD2 (5 bases). The germline CDR1 and CDR2 sequences are SGHTA and FQGTGA. V lost 1 base to trimming and J lost 7 bases, with 12 bases between them. This CDR3 comprises 14 residues. CDR3 residues: CASSLSSGTNTQYF. DNA for the CDR3: TGTGCCAGCAGCTTAAGCAGCGGAACGAATACGCAGTATTTT. The entire variable domain, with the rest obtained from reference TRBV7-3 and TRBJ2-3, is as follows: GAGVSQTPSNKVTEKGKYVELRCDPISGHTALYWYRQSLGQGPEFLIYFQGTGAADDSGLPNDRFFAVRPEGSVSTLKIQRTERGDSAVYLCASSLSSGTNTQYFGPGTRLTVL.

The chain combines TRBV12-3 or TRBV12-4 with TRBJ1-4; 8 bases agree with TRBD1. CDR3 size: 17 residues. V shed 5 bases and J 3 bases; nucleotides not matched to a gene: 11. The CDR3 DNA is TGTGCCAGCAGTCGGGACAGGAGAACGGGAGCTAATGAAAAACTGTTTTTT. Translation gives CASSRDRRTGANEKLFF.

The chain has TRBV12-3 or TRBV12-4 and TRBJ2-3; 9 bases fit TRBD1. The trim removed 5 bases at V and 1 base at J, leaving 7 bases unmatched. The CDR3 has 16 amino acids. The CDR3 DNA follows: TGTGCCAGCAGTAAACCCAGGACAGGGGGCACAGATACGCAGTATTTT. Amino acids: CASSKPRTGGTDTQYF.

The sample holds a few counts of this clonotype. The rearrangement uses TRBV12-3 or TRBV12-4 and TRBJ2-4, with 7 nucleotides matching TRBD1. Trimming removed 4 bases from V and 5 bases from J; junction bases left unmatched: 5. The CDR3 runs 14 residues. The CDR3 here is CASSSTGSQNIQYF. The CDR3 DNA reads as TGTGCCAGCAGTTCGACAGGGAGTCAAAACATTCAGTACTTC.

CDR3: CASSYIIGFSNTEAFF. The DNA for the CDR3 is TGTGCCAGCAGTTACATCATAGGGTTCTCGAACACTGAAGCTTTCTTT. V gene TRBV6-5 combines with J gene TRBJ1-1; D gene uncertain. Germline CDR1 MNHEY, CDR2 SVGAGI. V lost 2 bases and J 1 base, leaving 14 bases between the germline ends. The CDR3 contains 16 residues.

This clonotype has a single count. The chain couples TRBV6-2 or TRBV6-3 to TRBJ2-3, with 9 bases identical to TRBD2. Germline V gene sequence: CDR1 MNHEY, CDR2 SVGEGT. CDR3 length: 15 residues. Losses at the gene ends were 7 bases for V and 3 bases for J; bases not matched to a gene: 8. The CDR3 nucleotides are TGTGCCAGCATAAGCGGGAGGCCGACGACAGATACGCAGTATTTT. Protein: CASISGRPTTDTQYF.

V is TRBV5-1 and J is TRBJ2-5; D may be TRBD2 (5 bases). The DNA matches TRBJ2-7 better at its end, which makes the J call doubtful. Per the germline V gene, CDR1 is SGHRS and CDR2 is YFSETQ. This CDR3 comprises 14 residues. The CDR3 DNA is TGCGCCAGCAGCTTGAATAGCGTCAAATACGAGCAGTACTTC. The encoded protein is CASSLNSVKYEQYF.